The rows below give T cell receptor beta chains drawn from one sample of a study of shared clonotypes between healthy human individuals. Using immunoSEQ multiplex PCR, the repertoire was profiled, and TCRdb retains in-frame clones only, with some absent. The sample carries hundreds of thousands of clones, around 96% recorded once. Material for sequencing was naive CD8+ T cells sorted from blood. The receptors derive from a man younger than 45 in good health. The CDR3 runs from the conserved cysteine through the conserved F or W. The D gene is left open where the match is weak. Expanded clones are given a class, and other clones once, few, many or no size at all.

size	V	J	D	DNA	CDR3
NA	TRBV9	TRBJ1-5	NA	TGTGCCAGCAGCGTGGGGAGCAATCAGCCCCAGCATTTT	CASSVGSNQPQHF
NA	TRBV7-9	TRBJ1-1	TRBD1	TGTGCCAGCAGCTCCACCCTTATAGGACAGGGAAAAATGAACACTGAAGCTTTCTTT	CASSSTLIGQGKMNTEAFF
once	TRBV7-6	TRBJ2-3	NA	TGTGCCAGCAGCTCAACAGATACCACAGATACGCAGTATTTT	CASSSTDTTDTQYF
NA	TRBV27	TRBJ2-7	NA	TGTGCCAGCAGCCCTGGTTACGAGCAGTACTTC	CASSPGYEQYF
once	TRBV4-1	TRBJ2-3	NA	TGCGCCAGCAGCAGGAGTGGGTTCGGCACAGATACGCAGTATTTT	CASSRSGFGTDTQYF
once	TRBV27	TRBJ2-7	TRBD2	TGTGCCAGCAGTTTGGGGACTAGAGACGAGCAGTACTTC	CASSLGTRDEQYF
NA	TRBV15	TRBJ1-5	NA	TGTGCCACCAGCAGGGCCCAGGGATATAATCAGCCCCAGCATTTT	CATSRAQGYNQPQHF
NA	TRBV25-1	TRBJ2-3	NA	TGTGCCAGCAGTGAATATTTAGGGGATACGCAGTATTTT	CASSEYLGDTQYF
once	TRBV28	TRBJ1-1	NA	TGTGCCAGCACCCTCGCCGGGCATACTGAAGCTTTCTTT	CASTLAGHTEAFF
NA	TRBV19	TRBJ2-7	NA	TGTGCCAGTAGTACTGGGGGATTCTACGAGCAGTACTTC	CASSTGGFYEQYF
once	TRBV30	TRBJ2-1	NA	TGTGCCTGGAGTGGCCGAGCGTTTGAGCAGTTCTTC	CAWSGRAFEQFF
NA	TRBV7-9	TRBJ2-5	TRBD2	TGTGCCAGCAGCTTAGCGACTGGACTAGGGGAGACCCAGTACTTC	CASSLATGLGETQYF
NA	TRBV7-7	TRBJ2-2	TRBD1	TGTGCTAGCAGGCCGACAGGGGACACCGGGGAGCTGTTTTTT	CASRPTGDTGELFF
NA	TRBV27	TRBJ2-7	NA	TGTGCCAGCAGCCGCACTCCCCCCGACTACGAGCAGTACTTC	CASSRTPPDYEQYF
NA	TRBV7-2	TRBJ2-1	NA	TGTGCCAGCAGCTTAAGCGGGCCCCACTACAATGAGCAGTTCTTC	CASSLSGPHYNEQFF
NA	TRBV9	TRBJ1-3	TRBD1	TGTGCCAGCAGCTTCCACAGGGGAGAAAAGATCTCTGGAAACACCATATATTTT	CASSFHRGEKISGNTIYF
NA	TRBV7-6	TRBJ1-4	NA	TGTGCCAGCAGCTTAACTCAGGACGGCCGTCAGGGTGAAAAACTGTTTTTT	CASSLTQDGRQGEKLFF
NA	TRBV4-1	TRBJ2-7	NA	TGCGCCAGCAGCCAAGACTCGGGTACCTACGAGCAGTACTTC	CASSQDSGTYEQYF
once	TRBV5-1	TRBJ1-1	NA	TGCGCCAGCAGCTTGGTTCCAGGGGAGCGCACTGAAGCTTTCTTT	CASSLVPGERTEAFF
NA	TRBV11-3	TRBJ2-1	NA	TGTGCCAGCAGCTTATTAGGGGGGCCCGATGAGCAGTTCTTC	CASSLLGGPDEQFF
NA	TRBV6-5	TRBJ2-5	TRBD2	TGTGCCAGCAGTTATTCGGGGGGTTACGAGACCCAGTACTTC	CASSYSGGYETQYF
NA	TRBV9	TRBJ2-1	TRBD2	TGTGCCAGCAGCGGAAGACTAGCGGGAGGCCCCTCGAATGAGCAGTTCTTC	CASSGRLAGGPSNEQFF
NA	TRBV10-3	TRBJ1-2	NA	TGTGCCATCAGTGAGTCTTCGGCCGGGGCCAGAGCTAACTATGGCTACACCTTC	CAISESSAGARANYGYTF
NA	TRBV4-3	TRBJ1-4	NA	TGCGCCAGCAGCCAAGATGGTACTGATAATGAAAAACTGTTTTTT	CASSQDGTDNEKLFF
NA	TRBV30	TRBJ2-2	NA	TGTGCCTGGAGTGTATACGCAGGGGAGATTGCGAACACCGGGGAGCTGTTTTTT	CAWSVYAGEIANTGELFF
NA	TRBV7-9	TRBJ1-1	NA	TGTGCCAGCAGCTTAGGAGATGAAGCTTTCTTT	CASSLGDEAFF
NA	TRBV11-2	TRBJ1-5	NA	TGTGCCAGCAGCTTAAATTTATTAGGGCAGCCCCAGCATTTT	CASSLNLLGQPQHF
NA	TRBV5-6	TRBJ2-7	NA	TGTGCCAGCAGCTTTTCCTGGTCTACATACGAGCAGTACTTC	CASSFSWSTYEQYF
NA	TRBV27	TRBJ2-7	NA	TGTGCCAGCAGTCCCCTCTTCCAGGGGGGGTCCTACGAGCAGTACTTC	CASSPLFQGGSYEQYF
NA	TRBV7-6	TRBJ2-7	NA	TGTGCCAGCAGCCCCGGACAGTCCTACGAGCAGTACTTC	CASSPGQSYEQYF
NA	TRBV19	TRBJ1-2	NA	TGTGCCAGTAGTATGAGTAATACTAACTATGGCTACACCTTC	CASSMSNTNYGYTF
NA	TRBV19	TRBJ2-7	NA	TGTGCCAGTAGTATGACAGGCCTCTCCTACGAGCAGTACTTC	CASSMTGLSYEQYF
NA	TRBV7-6	TRBJ2-7	NA	TGTGCCAGCAGCTTAGGACCTTCCTTGGAGGGGATAACCTACGAGCAGTACTTC	CASSLGPSLEGITYEQYF
NA	TRBV6-5	TRBJ2-3	NA	TGTGCCACCGGCCCCGGGGCCAGCACAGATACGCAGTATTTT	CATGPGASTDTQYF
NA	TRBV19	TRBJ1-5	NA	TGTGCCAGTAGGGTGTGGGACCTTAAAGGCCAGCCCCAGCATTTT	CASRVWDLKGQPQHF
NA	TRBV25-1	TRBJ2-1	NA	TGTGCCAGCAGTGTCTTCCTAGGTGAGCAGTTCTTC	CASSVFLGEQFF
NA	TRBV10-3	TRBJ2-7	TRBD1	TGTGCCATCAGGAAGACAGGGGAAAGTTTAGCCTACGAGCAGTACTTC	CAIRKTGESLAYEQYF
NA	TRBV18	TRBJ1-2	TRBD1	TGTGCCAGCTCCCCGGACAGGGGGAATTTCTATGGCTACACCTTC	CASSPDRGNFYGYTF
NA	TRBV27	TRBJ2-1	TRBD2	TGTGCCAGCAGTTTATGGGGGACTAGTGGGACGTACAATGAGCAGTTCTTC	CASSLWGTSGTYNEQFF
NA	TRBV7-9	TRBJ1-2	NA	TGTGCCAGCAGCCCAGGGTATCGGAGCTACACCTTC	CASSPGYRSYTF
NA	TRBV2	TRBJ2-1	TRBD2	TGTGCCAGCAGCGATCCCACCGGCCTCCTAGCGGAGATGTACAATGAGCAGTTCTTC	CASSDPTGLLAEMYNEQFF
NA	TRBV9	TRBJ2-3	NA	TGTGCCAGCAGCGTAGAGGGGGGGACAGATACGCAGTATTTT	CASSVEGGTDTQYF
NA	TRBV27	TRBJ2-7	NA	TGTGCCAGCAGCCCGGGGCTCGAATCCTACGAGCAGTACTTC	CASSPGLESYEQYF
NA	TRBV27	TRBJ2-1	TRBD2	TGTGCCAGCAGTGGGACTAGCGGGACTGGTGAGCAGTTCTTC	CASSGTSGTGEQFF
NA	TRBV7-2	TRBJ2-6	NA	TGTGCCAGCAGCTTAGGTTGGACTGGGGCCAACGTCCTGACTTTC	CASSLGWTGANVLTF
NA	TRBV11-2	TRBJ2-5	NA	TGTGCCAGCAGCTTTTCCGGAGAGACCCAGTACTTC	CASSFSGETQYF
once	TRBV4-1	TRBJ2-2	TRBD2	TGCGCCAGCAGCCAAGAACAGCGGGAGGGCTGGACCGGGGAGCTGTTTTTT	CASSQEQREGWTGELFF
NA	TRBV5-4	TRBJ2-1	TRBD1	TGTGCCAGCAGCCCGGACAGGGGCCTCAATGAGCAGTTCTTC	CASSPDRGLNEQFF
once	TRBV5-6	TRBJ2-7	TRBD2	TGTGCCAGCAGCTTGGGGAGGAGGGGACTAGCGGACCCCTACGAGCAGTACTTC	CASSLGRRGLADPYEQYF
NA	TRBV7-8	TRBJ2-7	NA	TGTGCCAGCAGCCTAGGGGCGGACGAGCAGTACTTC	CASSLGADEQYF
NA	TRBV5-4	TRBJ2-3	NA	TGTGCCAGCAGCCCGCTGACTGGCAGTTCCACAGATACGCAGTATTTT	CASSPLTGSSTDTQYF
once	TRBV27	TRBJ2-1	NA	TGTGCCAGCAGTTTATCTCGTAATGAGCAGTTCTTC	CASSLSRNEQFF
NA	TRBV7-9	TRBJ2-3	NA	TGTGCCAGCAGCCCCGTAGCGGTGACAGGGAAAGATACGCAGTATTTT	CASSPVAVTGKDTQYF
NA	TRBV19	TRBJ2-7	NA	TGTGCCAGTAGTATAGGCCCGGGTGAGTACGAGCAGTACTTC	CASSIGPGEYEQYF
NA	TRBV28	TRBJ2-7	TRBD1	TGTGCCAGCAGAGTTATACCGGGACAGGGAACCTACGAGCAGTACTTC	CASRVIPGQGTYEQYF